This T cell receptor (beta chain) was found in a study of blood T cell repertoires in COVID-19. Across the study: Acute-phase and convalescent COVID-19 samples originated in the United States, Italy and Spain. T cells, B-cell-depleted T cells, or PBMCs supplied cDNA or gDNA.

This clone was found many times. In the original analysis: It was from reference gene primer amplification that nucleated cell counts were estimated. Method: immunoSEQ multiplex PCR; TCRdb's copy keeps in-frame clones and lacks some. V and J calls plus clone size are reproduced from that table; the DNA served to infer D and trimming. The table includes 200,000 to 250,000 clones, about 87% detected once. Input material: peripheral blood. This TCR was sampled from a man aged 60 to 69 with acute or convalescent COVID-19.

The CDR3 nucleotides read TGCGCCAGCAGTCGGGGCTCTGGAAACACCATATATTTT. Its translation: CASSRGSGNTIYF. The chain combines TRBV10-1 with TRBJ1-3; D gene unclear. Germline V gives CDR1 WNHNN, CDR2 SYGVQD (reference sequence). V lost 5 bases and J lost 0, with 5 bases in between. The CDR3 contains 13 residues.